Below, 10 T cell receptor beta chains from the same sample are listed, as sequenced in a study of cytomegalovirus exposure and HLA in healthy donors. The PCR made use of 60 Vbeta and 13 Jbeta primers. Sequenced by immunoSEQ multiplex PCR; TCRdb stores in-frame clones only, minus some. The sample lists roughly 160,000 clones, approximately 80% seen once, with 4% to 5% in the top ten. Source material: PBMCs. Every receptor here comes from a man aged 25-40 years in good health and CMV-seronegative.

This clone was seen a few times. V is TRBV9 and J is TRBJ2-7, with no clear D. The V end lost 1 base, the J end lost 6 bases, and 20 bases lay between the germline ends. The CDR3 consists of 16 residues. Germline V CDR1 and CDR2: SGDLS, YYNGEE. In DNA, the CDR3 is TGTGCCAGCAGCGTAAGGCCTTCGCCCACAGAAAGCGAGCAGTACTTC. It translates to CASSVRPSPTESEQYF.

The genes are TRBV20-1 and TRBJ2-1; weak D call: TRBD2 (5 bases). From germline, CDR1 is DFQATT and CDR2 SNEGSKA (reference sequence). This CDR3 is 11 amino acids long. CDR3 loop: CRGASNNEQFF. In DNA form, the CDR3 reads TGCAGAGGTGCTAGCAATAATGAGCAGTTCTTC.

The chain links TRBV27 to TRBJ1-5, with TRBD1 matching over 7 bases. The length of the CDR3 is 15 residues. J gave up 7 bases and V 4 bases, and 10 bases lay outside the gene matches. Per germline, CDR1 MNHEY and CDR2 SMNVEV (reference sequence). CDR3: CASSSQDRWGQPQHF. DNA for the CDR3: TGTGCCAGCAGTTCCCAGGACAGGTGGGGGCAGCCCCAGCATTTT.

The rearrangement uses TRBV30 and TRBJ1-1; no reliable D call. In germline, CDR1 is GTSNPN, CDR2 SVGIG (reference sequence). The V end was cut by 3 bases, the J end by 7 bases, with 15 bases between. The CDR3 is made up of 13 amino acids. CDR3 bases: TGTGCCTGGAGCCCGGACGAGGGCAGTGAAGCTTTCTTT. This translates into CAWSPDEGSEAFF.

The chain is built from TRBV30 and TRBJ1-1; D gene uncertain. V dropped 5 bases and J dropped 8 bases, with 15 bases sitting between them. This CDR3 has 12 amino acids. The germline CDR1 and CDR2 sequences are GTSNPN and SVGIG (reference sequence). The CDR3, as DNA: TGTGCCTGGGAGATCCGAGGACTAGAAGCTTTCTTT. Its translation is CAWEIRGLEAFF.

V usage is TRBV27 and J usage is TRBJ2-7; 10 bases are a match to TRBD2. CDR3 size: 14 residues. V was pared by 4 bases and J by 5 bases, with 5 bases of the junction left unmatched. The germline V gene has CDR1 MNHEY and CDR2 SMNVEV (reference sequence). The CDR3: CASSYLAGVNEQYF. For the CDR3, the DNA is TGTGCCAGCAGTTATCTAGCGGGAGTTAACGAGCAGTACTTC.

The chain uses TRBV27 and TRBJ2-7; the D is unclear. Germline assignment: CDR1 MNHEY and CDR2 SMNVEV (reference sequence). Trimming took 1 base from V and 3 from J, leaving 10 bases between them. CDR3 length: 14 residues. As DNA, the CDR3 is TGTGCCAGCAGTTTATATCAGGATTACTACGAGCAGTACTTC. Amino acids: CASSLYQDYYEQYF.

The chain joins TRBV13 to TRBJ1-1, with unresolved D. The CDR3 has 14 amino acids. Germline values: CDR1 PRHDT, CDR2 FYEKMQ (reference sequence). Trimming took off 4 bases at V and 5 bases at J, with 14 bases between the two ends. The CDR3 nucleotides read TGTGCCAGCAGCTCAGGACGGAGGGCTACTGAAGCTTTCTTT. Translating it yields CASSSGRRATEAFF. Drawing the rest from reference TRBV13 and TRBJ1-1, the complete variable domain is AAGVIQSPRHLIKEKRETATLKCYPIPRHDTVYWYQQGPGQDPQFLISFYEKMQSDKGSIPDRFSAQQFSDYHSELNMSSLELGDSALYFCASSSGRRATEAFFGQGTRLTVV.

Here the CDR3 DNA reads TGTGCCATCAGCCCGAGAATGGGGGCGGGCACAGATACGCAGTATTTT. It specifies CAISPRMGAGTDTQYF. The chain carries TRBV10-3 and TRBJ2-3; possible D gene TRBD1, 6 bases. Trimming took off 6 bases at V and 1 base at J, with 17 bases between the two ends. The CDR3 is made up of 16 amino acids. Germline assignment: CDR1 ENHRY and CDR2 SYGVKD.

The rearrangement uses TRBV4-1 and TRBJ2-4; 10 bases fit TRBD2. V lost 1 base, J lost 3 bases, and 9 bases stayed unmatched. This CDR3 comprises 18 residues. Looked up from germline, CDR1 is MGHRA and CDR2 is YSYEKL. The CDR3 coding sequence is TGCGCCAGCAGCCAAGGCCTAGCGGGAGTCCCGGGCAAAAACATTCAGTACTTC. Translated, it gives CASSQGLAGVPGKNIQYF.